These 30 T cell receptor beta chains originate from one sample sequenced in a study of cytomegalovirus exposure and HLA in healthy donors. It was with 60 Vbeta and 13 Jbeta primers that the PCR ran. Method: immunoSEQ multiplex PCR; TCRdb's copy keeps in-frame clones and lacks some. The sample lists some 100,000 clones; 55% to 85% were seen once. The sequencing input was PBMCs. These receptors all come from a woman aged 18-29 years in good health and CMV-seropositive.

The gene calls are TRBV6-1 and TRBJ1-5; D remains ambiguous. This CDR3 comprises 12 residues. V shed 5 bases and J shed 9 bases, with 11 bases lying between them. Germline V lookup: CDR1 MNHNS, CDR2 SASEGT. DNA for the CDR3: TGTGCCAGCAGTCCTACCTATTTGCCCCAGCATTTT. Translation gives CASSPTYLPQHF.

V usage is TRBV6-1 and J usage is TRBJ2-7; D is possibly TRBD2 (5 bases). V was pared by 7 bases and J by 5 bases, with 15 bases between. Germline assignment: CDR1 MNHNS and CDR2 SASEGT. The CDR3 runs 13 residues. The CDR3 DNA reads TGTGCCAGCACCATCATCCTCGGGGACGAGCAGTACTTC. It specifies CASTIILGDEQYF.

This clone was detected only once. J is TRBJ2-2 and V is TRBV19; 10 bases are shared with TRBD1. Losses at the gene ends were 5 bases for V and 4 bases for J; bases not matched to a gene: 4. The CDR3 consists of 15 residues. CDR1 and CDR2 (germline): LNHDA, SQIVND (reference sequence). CDR3 sequence reads: CASSAGQGGTGELFF. CDR3 in DNA: TGTGCCAGTAGTGCCGGACAGGGGGGCACCGGGGAGCTGTTTTTT.

The chain carries TRBV10-3 and TRBJ1-2; 7 bases are a match to TRBD1. This CDR3 region has 14 residues. Germline V CDR1 and CDR2: ENHRY, SYGVKD. V dropped 6 bases and J dropped 1; count of bases not matched to a gene: 5. CDR3 DNA: TGTGCCATCAGCCCCGGGACAGATAACTATGGCTACACCTTC. It encodes CAISPGTDNYGYTF.

This chain joins TRBV2 and TRBJ2-7, with 7 bases aligning to TRBD1. The CDR3 has 15 amino acids. In germline, CDR1 is SNHLY, CDR2 FYNNEI. Unmatched junction bases numbered 12, after V lost 6 bases and J lost 4 bases. The CDR3 DNA follows: TGTGCCAGCAGGGAGGACCCGGGACAGCTATACGAGCAGTACTTC. Translated, it gives CASREDPGQLYEQYF.

The V call is TRBV4-3, the J call TRBJ2-5; D unclear. Germline lookup yields CDR1 LGHNA and CDR2 YSLEER. V was shortened by 1 base and J by 2 bases, with 8 bases between the two germline ends. The CDR3 consists of 14 residues. The CDR3 nucleotides read TGCGCCAGCAGCCAAGGCCCCAGTCAAGAGACCCAGTACTTC. Encoded protein: CASSQGPSQETQYF.

Only one count was recorded for this clone. This CDR3 is also generated by other DNA sequences in the sample. The J gene is TRBJ1-1, the V gene TRBV25-1, with D tentatively TRBD1 (5 bases). The CDR3 extends over 13 amino acids. CDR1 and CDR2 from the germline V gene are MGHDK and SYGVNS. V lost 4 bases, J lost 5 bases, and 11 bases lay in between. In DNA form, the CDR3 reads TGTGCCAGCAGTGCTACAGGTCAGACTGAAGCTTTCTTT. Amino acids: CASSATGQTEAFF.

The chain carries TRBV9 and TRBJ2-2, with 10 bases matching TRBD2. The CDR3 has 16 amino acids. The junction had 3 bases not matched to a gene; V was cut back by 0 bases and J by 4 bases. The germline V gene encodes CDR1 SGDLS and CDR2 YYNGEE. CDR3: CASSVGASGSTGELFF. The CDR3 DNA reads as TGTGCCAGCAGCGTAGGGGCTAGCGGGAGCACCGGGGAGCTGTTTTTT.

J is TRBJ1-5 and V is TRBV7-2, with 11 positions matching TRBD1. The CDR3 consists of 17 residues. V was clipped by 5 bases and J by 0 bases; unmatched bases: 6. Germline V gene lookup returns CDR1 SGHTA and CDR2 FQGNSA. The CDR3 DNA is TGTGCCAGCAGCAGCGGGACAGGGGGTTATAGCAATCAGCCCCAGCATTTT. It encodes CASSSGTGGYSNQPQHF.

The V and J genes are TRBV19 and TRBJ1-1, with 7 bases identical to TRBD1. Germline V gives CDR1 LNHDA, CDR2 SQIVND (reference sequence). The length of the CDR3 is 16 residues. V was clipped by 1 base and J by 0 bases; unmatched bases: 5. The CDR3 sequence is CASSIGQGEMNTEAFF. The CDR3 DNA reads as TGTGCCAGTAGTATAGGGCAGGGGGAGATGAACACTGAAGCTTTCTTT.

This chain joins TRBV10-1 and TRBJ2-5, with D maybe TRBD1 (5 bases). The DNA end is more similar to TRBJ2-7, so the J call may be wrong. CDR1 and CDR2 from the germline V gene are WNHNN and SYGVQD (reference sequence). The CDR3 is made up of 14 amino acids. CDR3 DNA: TGCGCCAGCAGTGAGTATGACAGCTTCTACGAGCAGTACTTC. Its protein is CASSEYDSFYEQYF.

V gene TRBV28 combines with J gene TRBJ2-7; 9 nucleotides line up with TRBD1. V shed 4 bases and J 4 bases; nucleotides not matched to a gene: 8. The germline V gene encodes CDR1 MDHEN and CDR2 SYDVKM. This CDR3 has 15 residues. The CDR3, as DNA: TGTGCCAGCAGTTCTCCGGGACAGGGAATTTACGAGCAGTACTTC. It translates to CASSSPGQGIYEQYF. Full variable domain (rest looked up from reference TRBV28 and TRBJ2-7): DVKVTQSSRYLVKRTGEKVFLECVQDMDHENMFWYRQDPGLGLRLIYFSYDVKMKEKGDIPEGYSVSREKKERFSLILESASTNQTSMYLCASSSPGQGIYEQYFGPGTRLTVT.

The chain recombines TRBV20-1 with TRBJ2-3; TRBD2 might be the D (5 bases). CDR1 DFQATT and CDR2 SNEGSKA come from the germline V gene (reference sequence). V was pared by 6 bases and J by 8 bases, with 9 bases between. The CDR3 contains 10 residues. In DNA form, the CDR3 reads TGCAGTGCACTAGGGTCTACGCAGTATTTT. Translated: CSALGSTQYF.

This clone has a handful of counts. This chain connects TRBV9 to TRBJ1-3, with D unclear. This CDR3 region has 15 residues. V was trimmed by 3 bases and J by 4 bases, leaving 14 bases between them. CDR1 and CDR2 (germline): SGDLS, YYNGEE. Written as DNA, the CDR3 is TGTGCCAGCAGCGGGCGACACGAACCAGGAAACACCATATATTTT. The encoded protein is CASSGRHEPGNTIYF.

A few counts support this clone. The V gene is TRBV6-5, the J gene TRBJ2-3, with 11 bases that match TRBD2. V shed 4 bases and J 5 bases; nucleotides not matched to a gene: 8. This CDR3 region has 16 residues. Germline assignment: CDR1 MNHEY and CDR2 SVGAGI. The CDR3 coding sequence is TGTGCCAGCAGTTCCATAGCGGGGGGGCCGAAAGATACGCAGTATTTT. This translates into CASSSIAGGPKDTQYF.

CDR3 DNA: TGTGCCAGCAGCTCGACAGGGATCACTGGAAACACCATATATTTT. Translating gives CASSSTGITGNTIYF. This chain links TRBV7-9 with TRBJ1-3, with TRBD1 identical over 7 bases. The trim removed 4 bases at V and 2 bases at J, leaving 5 bases unmatched. This CDR3 has 15 residues. The germline V gene encodes CDR1 SEHNR and CDR2 FQNEAQ (reference sequence).

The chain uses TRBV7-9 and TRBJ1-3, with 8 bases aligning to TRBD1. V lost 5 bases and J lost 4; bases outside the gene matches: 7. The CDR3 has 15 residues. Germline V gives CDR1 SEHNR, CDR2 FQNEAQ (reference sequence). The CDR3 loop is CASSPKGQGGNTIYF. In DNA, the CDR3 is TGTGCCAGCAGCCCCAAAGGACAGGGAGGAAACACCATATATTTT.

V usage is TRBV29-1 and J usage is TRBJ2-5; TRBD1 matches at 7 bases. Germline V gives CDR1 SQVTM, CDR2 ANQGSEA. The CDR3 length is 11 residues. The ends lost 8 bases at V and 4 bases at J; junction bases unmatched: 4. The CDR3 sequence is CSFRQGETQYF. The CDR3 DNA follows: TGCAGCTTCCGACAGGGAGAGACCCAGTACTTC.

This sequence joins TRBV7-9 and TRBJ1-5; weak D call: TRBD1 (6 bases). The V gene lost 4 bases and the J gene lost 2 bases, with 12 bases spanning the gap. CDR1 SEHNR and CDR2 FQNEAQ come from the germline V gene (reference sequence). The CDR3 is 15 residues long. The CDR3 here is CASSSNRQGNQPQHF. As DNA, the CDR3 is TGTGCCAGCAGCTCTAACCGACAGGGCAATCAGCCCCAGCATTTT.

There are a few counts of this clone. The chain joins TRBV18 to TRBJ2-1, with 8 bases fitting TRBD1. Germline assignment: CDR1 KGHSH and CDR2 LQKENI. The CDR3 contains 15 residues. The V segment lost 6 bases and the J segment 7 bases; nucleotides outside the gene matches: 11. The CDR3 loop is CASSHDRGSRNEQFF. In nucleotides, the CDR3 is TGTGCCAGCTCCCACGACAGGGGTTCGAGGAATGAGCAGTTCTTC.

The V gene is TRBV2, the J gene TRBJ1-5; 10 nucleotides match TRBD1. V trimming: 6 bases; J trimming: 4 bases; junction bases outside the gene matches: 6. The CDR3 consists of 15 residues. Per the germline V gene, CDR1 is SNHLY and CDR2 is FYNNEI. CDR3 loop: CASSRDRGFNQPQHF. CDR3 DNA sequence: TGTGCCAGCAGCCGGGACAGGGGTTTTAATCAGCCCCAGCATTTT.

The chain recombines TRBV5-6 with TRBJ2-6; unclear D gene. The ends were cut back, 4 bases at V and 1 base at J, with 6 bases in the middle. The CDR3 has 14 amino acids. CDR1 SGHDT and CDR2 YYEEEE come from the germline V gene. The DNA of the CDR3 is TGTGCCAGCAGCCCGACATCTGGGGCCAACGTCCTGACTTTC. This codes for CASSPTSGANVLTF.

This clone has just a few counts. V and J are TRBV7-3 and TRBJ2-1; no clear D. The CDR3 has 13 amino acids. Trimming cost V 0 bases and J 7 bases, with 7 bases left between them. Germline V CDR1 and CDR2: SGHTA, FQGTGA. In DNA, the CDR3 is TGTGCCAGCAGCTTAACCCGTAAAAATGAGCAGTTCTTC. It yields the protein CASSLTRKNEQFF.

This clone appeared a single time. The chain links TRBV28 to TRBJ1-4; D call uncertain. Looked up from germline, CDR1 is MDHEN and CDR2 is SYDVKM. CDR3 length: 15 amino acids. Trimming removed 6 bases at V and 0 bases at J, with 11 bases between. CDR3 amino acids: CASSSPGTTNEKLFF. The CDR3 DNA is TGTGCCAGCAGCTCCCCGGGAACAACTAATGAAAAACTGTTTTTT.

The chain uses TRBV6-4 and TRBJ2-3; 9 nucleotides line up with TRBD2. This CDR3 is built from 14 residues. V shed 4 bases, J shed 4 bases, and the junction held 3 bases outside the gene matches. CDR1 MRHNA and CDR2 SNTAGT come from the germline V gene. CDR3 bases: TGTGCCAGCAGTGTGGCTAGCGGGGCAGATACGCAGTATTTT. Amino acid sequence: CASSVASGADTQYF.

The rearrangement joins TRBV5-1 to TRBJ1-1; 7 nucleotides line up with TRBD1. Germline lookup yields CDR1 SGHRS and CDR2 YFSETQ. V lost 4 bases, J lost 0 bases, and 6 bases stayed unmatched. This CDR3 is built from 15 residues. The CDR3 nucleotides read TGCGCCAGCAGCGCGGTAGGGGGCGTGAACACTGAAGCTTTCTTT. Translation: CASSAVGGVNTEAFF.

The chain has TRBV27 and TRBJ1-1; 9 nucleotides align to TRBD1. The junction had 9 bases not matched to a gene; V was cut back by 7 bases and J by 6 bases. Germline CDR1 MNHEY, CDR2 SMNVEV (reference sequence). CDR3 length equals 14 residues. This chain's CDR3 is CASTGTGKLAEAFF. In DNA form, the CDR3 reads TGTGCCAGCACCGGGACAGGGAAGCTAGCTGAAGCTTTCTTT.

This clone came up once. This chain links TRBV7-2 with TRBJ2-7, with 9 bases identical to TRBD2. This CDR3 is 15 amino acids long. Germline-derived CDR1 and CDR2 are SGHTA and FQGNSA. The ends lost 5 bases at V and 7 bases at J; junction bases unmatched: 12. The CDR3 bases are TGTGCCAGCAGCCACGCACCTAGCGGGGTCTCAGAGCAGTACTTC. Residues: CASSHAPSGVSEQYF.

The chain couples TRBV2 to TRBJ2-2; 9 bases agree with TRBD2. V lost 3 bases to trimming and J lost 3 bases; unmatched junction nucleotides: 8. The CDR3 totals 17 residues. In germline, CDR1 is SNHLY, CDR2 FYNNEI. The CDR3 nucleotides read TGTGCCAGCAGTGAGACATCTAGCGGGATCGACACCGGGGAGCTGTTTTTT. Translating it yields CASSETSSGIDTGELFF.

The chain combines TRBV5-4 with TRBJ2-1, with D possibly TRBD2 on 6 matching bases. Deletions cut 0 bases from V and 2 bases from J, with 12 bases between. The CDR3 extends over 16 amino acids. Germline V lookup: CDR1 SGHNT, CDR2 YYREEE (reference sequence). The CDR3 coding sequence is TGTGCCAGCAGCTTGGGGGGAGTAGCGGCCTACAATGAGCAGTTCTTC. Translated: CASSLGGVAAYNEQFF.